Listed below are T cell receptor beta chains from one sample, sequenced in a study of T cells in Graves' hyperthyroidism and ophthalmopathy. MiXCR was run by TCRdb on the multiplex PCR reads, yielding one entry per CDR3 protein. The data hold hundreds of thousands of distinct CDR3 sequences, with around 20% observed a single time. Source material: blood. Receptors originate from a woman aged 45-59 years with Graves' hyperthyroidism that later progressed to Graves' ophthalmopathy. Both conserved end residues are part of each CDR3. A D gene is named only where the DNA matches it firmly. Clone size is stated in some rows and not others, as once, few, many or a class when expanded.

d_call cdr3_length j_call clone_size v_call cdr3_aa cdr3_nt
- 15 TRBJ2-7 few TRBV28 CASSYYRTPNYEQYF TGTGCCAGCAGTTATTATCGGACACCTAACTACGAGCAGTACTTC
- 15 TRBJ1-1 - TRBV10-3 CAISESNTRNTEAFF TGTGCCATCAGTGAGTCTAACACGAGGAACACTGAAGCTTTCTTT
TRBD1 16 TRBJ1-1 many TRBV5-1 CASSPRPGTVNTEAFF TGCGCCAGCAGCCCGCGTCCCGGGACAGTGAACACTGAAGCTTTCTTT
TRBD1 19 TRBJ2-7 many TRBV7-9 CASSGGSSTLGTGFDEQYF TGTGCCAGCAGCGGAGGGAGCAGCACCCTCGGGACAGGGTTCGACGAGCAGTACTTC
- 15 TRBJ1-1 - TRBV7-3 CASSHPGVGLTEAFF TGTGCCAGCAGCCACCCGGGCGTGGGCCTCACTGAAGCTTTCTTT
- 16 TRBJ2-6 - TRBV4-1 CASSQLPSSGANVLTF TGCGCCAGCAGCCAACTCCCATCCTCTGGGGCCAACGTCCTGACTTTC
- 13 TRBJ1-6 once TRBV12-3/TRBV12-4 CASKNRVNSPLHF TGTGCCAGCAAAAACAGGGTTAATTCACCCCTCCACTTT
TRBD1 13 TRBJ1-5 - TRBV20-1 CSAGDRSNQPQHF TGCAGTGCTGGGGACAGGAGCAATCAGCCCCAGCATTTT
- 12 TRBJ2-5 many TRBV15 CATNRGGETQYF TGTGCCACCAACAGAGGAGGAGAGACCCAGTACTTC
- 15 TRBJ1-6 - TRBV9 CASSVNTIPNSPLHF TGTGCCAGCAGCGTGAATACGATTCCTAATTCACCCCTCCACTTT
TRBD1 17 TRBJ1-4 many TRBV12-3/TRBV12-4 CASSPYSDRGGSEKLFF TGTGCCAGCAGTCCGTACTCGGACAGGGGCGGGAGTGAAAAACTGTTTTTT
- 17 TRBJ2-2 few TRBV9 CASSAITGAGNTGELFF TGTGCCAGCAGTGCTATTACCGGGGCGGGAAACACCGGGGAGCTGTTTTTT
TRBD2 15 TRBJ2-2 few TRBV19 CASSGRASATGELFF TGTGCCAGTAGTGGGAGGGCTAGCGCGACCGGGGAGCTGTTTTTT
- 15 TRBJ1-4 - TRBV12-5 CASGLGTVTNEKLFF TGTGCTAGTGGTTTGGGGACTGTAACTAATGAAAAACTGTTTTTT
- 14 TRBJ2-1 once TRBV4-1 CASSQAHSGNEQFF TGCGCCAGCAGCCAAGCTCATTCGGGGAATGAGCAGTTCTTC
- 14 TRBJ1-1 many TRBV7-3 CASSLSAGDTEAFF TGTGCCAGCAGCTTATCGGCGGGGGACACTGAAGCTTTCTTT
- 16 TRBJ1-2 - TRBV6-1 CASRRTLRAGGYGYTF TGTGCCAGCAGACGGACTTTGCGGGCCGGGGGCTATGGCTACACCTTC